This T cell receptor beta chain was profiled in a study of cytomegalovirus exposure and HLA in healthy donors. This CDR3 has 17 residues. V trimming: 6 bases; J trimming: 0 bases; junction bases outside the gene matches: 12. Germline assignment: CDR1 SGDLS and CDR2 YYNGEE. The PCR ran on 60 Vbeta and 13 Jbeta primers. Original methodology: In a later analysis, of 79 million or so unique beta chains, roughly 11 million appeared in at least two donors. Method: immunoSEQ multiplex PCR; TCRdb's copy keeps in-frame clones and lacks some. From that table come the V and J calls and clone size; the DNA was used to work out D and trimming. Of approximately 180,000 clones listed, 78% were seen once; the top ten hold less than 15%. A single count supports this clone. The antigen is undetermined. Study conclusions and caveats: It was confirmed in vitro that a few of the CMV-associated chains were specific for CMV antigens. A later analysis linked a missense variant in DCLRE1C to the trimming of TCR beta V and J genes. The later analysis indicated that the majority of CMV-associated TCR beta chains appeared HLA-restricted.

The sequenced sample was PBMCs. V gene TRBV9 combines with J gene TRBJ1-2; 9 positions agree with TRBD1. The sequence derives from a woman between 45 and 60 years old in good health and CMV-seropositive. The CDR3 DNA reads as TGTGCCAGCAAATTCGGGACAGGGTCAAATCCTAACTATGGCTACACCTTC. Translation: CASKFGTGSNPNYGYTF.